These 31 T cell receptor beta chains were sequenced from one sample in a study of patients and donors after allogeneic stem cell transplantation. TCRdb ran MiXCR on the RT-PCR reads and lists one entry per CDR3 protein. The table has about 18,000 distinct CDR3 sequences, less than 5% seen once. Sequencing input: blood, either unsorted or a sorted T cell fraction (not recorded which). The receptors here all came from a human donor who was either an allogeneic HSCT recipient or a stem cell or donor lymphocyte infusion donor (not recorded which). It is not recorded whose cells these are; they may come from a transplant donor.

This clonotype was detected ten times or more. The chain employs TRBV7-6 and TRBJ1-1; D gene unclear. Germline-derived CDR1 and CDR2 are SGHVS and FNYEAQ. V dropped 1 base and J dropped 4 bases, with 10 bases sitting between them. The CDR3 covers 14 residues. CDR3 in DNA: TGTGCCAGCAGCTTAGGTGGGGAGAGCACTGAAGCTTTCTTT. Its translation is CASSLGGESTEAFF.

This clonotype was seen at least ten times. The V call is TRBV7-9, the J call TRBJ2-5; D call uncertain. The germline V gene encodes CDR1 SEHNR and CDR2 FQNEAQ (reference sequence). Trimming took 2 bases from V and 1 from J, leaving 8 bases between them. The CDR3 is 14 residues long. CDR3 sequence: CASSLRSVQETQYF. Written as DNA, the CDR3 is TGTGCCAGCAGCTTAAGGAGCGTCCAAGAGACCCAGTACTTC.

This clonotype was picked up many times. The chain has TRBV12-3 or TRBV12-4 and TRBJ1-5; possibly TRBD1 for D (5 bases). V lost 3 bases and J 5 bases, leaving 26 bases between the germline ends. The CDR3 spans 19 residues. CDR3 residues: CASSFRRAWRGEGYQPQHF. CDR3 nucleotides: TGTGCCAGCAGTTTTCGTCGAGCTTGGCGGGGGGAGGGGTATCAGCCCCAGCATTTT.

In its sample, this clonotype was seen a few times. CDR3 sequence (DNA): TGTGCCAGCAGTGCGAGGGGCTCTAATGAAAAACTGTTTTTT. Its translation is CASSARGSNEKLFF. The chain uses TRBV2 and TRBJ1-4; D may be TRBD1 (5 bases). The CDR3 spans 14 residues. Germline V gives CDR1 SNHLY, CDR2 FYNNEI. V was clipped by 4 bases and J by 3 bases, with 9 bases between them.

This clonotype was recorded many times. The rearrangement uses TRBV6-2 or TRBV6-3 and TRBJ2-7, with 9 bases identical to TRBD2. This CDR3 spans 16 amino acids. The germline gives CDR1 MNHEY, CDR2 SVGEGT. With 1 base clipped from V and 5 bases from J, the junction kept 9 bases outside the gene matches. Written as DNA, the CDR3 is TGTGCCAGCAGTTACTTTAGCGGGAGATGGGTCCACGAGCAGTACTTC. Translation gives CASSYFSGRWVHEQYF.

This clonotype appeared many times. The chain uses TRBV7-8 and TRBJ2-3; TRBD2 might be the D (6 bases). The CDR3 spans 16 residues. V was shortened by 1 base and J by 0 bases, with 11 bases between the two germline ends. Per germline, CDR1 SGHVS and CDR2 FQNEAQ. The CDR3 loop is CASSLGAGLSTDTQYF. CDR3 coding DNA: TGTGCCAGCAGCTTAGGGGCGGGACTTAGCACAGATACGCAGTATTTT.

This clonotype has a handful of counts. This chain uses TRBV19 with TRBJ2-3; D remains ambiguous. The V end lost 6 bases, the J end lost 8 bases, and 15 bases lay between the germline ends. Per germline, CDR1 LNHDA and CDR2 SQIVND (reference sequence). This CDR3 region has 13 residues. CDR3 DNA sequence: TGTGCCAGTAGCACGGACGCGGTGGGTACGCAGTATTTT. Encoded protein: CASSTDAVGTQYF.

This clonotype has a count of ten or more. The gene calls are TRBV27 and TRBJ2-2; D is uncertain. The V and J ends lost 2 bases and 5 bases respectively, with 6 bases between them. This CDR3 has 13 residues. Germline CDR1 MNHEY, CDR2 SMNVEV (reference sequence). CDR3 DNA: TGTGCCAGCAGTTTAACAAGAACCGGGGAGCTGTTTTTT. It translates to CASSLTRTGELFF.

At least ten counts were recorded for this clonotype. The gene calls are TRBV20-1 and TRBJ2-2; D may be TRBD1 or TRBD2 (5 bases each). CDR3 length: 15 amino acids. Trimming cost V 0 bases and J 6 bases, with 14 bases left between them. Per the germline V gene, CDR1 is DFQATT and CDR2 is SNEGSKA (reference sequence). DNA of the CDR3: TGCAGTGCTAGAGACGGGACCACACTTGCCGGGGAGCTGTTTTTT. Translation gives CSARDGTTLAGELFF.

The sample holds a few counts of this clonotype. The genes are TRBV2 and TRBJ1-3; D is unresolved. CDR3 length: 14 amino acids. V gave up 7 bases and J gave up 0 bases, with 10 bases separating them. Germline V CDR1 and CDR2: SNHLY, FYNNEI. In DNA form, the CDR3 reads TGTGCCAGCATTAAGGGAACCTCTGGAAACACCATATATTTT. The encoded protein is CASIKGTSGNTIYF.

Ten or more counts support this clonotype. V usage is TRBV5-1 and J usage is TRBJ2-4; possibly TRBD1 for D (5 bases). The CDR3 contains 12 residues. In germline, CDR1 is SGHRS, CDR2 YFSETQ. V lost 5 bases and J 9 bases, leaving 12 bases between the germline ends. The CDR3 protein is CASRDNLGIQYF. The CDR3 region has the DNA TGCGCCAGCAGGGACAACCTGGGCATTCAGTACTTC.

This clonotype came up many times. V and J are TRBV29-1 and TRBJ1-2, with D possibly matching TRBD1 (5 bases). Germline-derived CDR1 and CDR2 are SQVTM and ANQGSEA. With 7 bases removed from V and 6 bases from J, the gap between germline ends came to 21 bases. This CDR3 contains 14 residues. The CDR3: CSARAPGSLDGYTF. CDR3 DNA sequence: TGCAGCGCCAGGGCCCCGGGGAGTCTCGATGGCTACACCTTC.

J is TRBJ1-6 and V is TRBV6-1, with a possible D match to TRBD1 (5 bases). Germline CDR1 reads MNHNS; CDR2 reads SASEGT. The CDR3 extends over 12 amino acids. V gave up 6 bases and J gave up 9 bases, with 9 bases separating them. CDR3 coding DNA: TGTGCCAGCAGGAGAGGGACTTCACCCCTCCACTTT. Protein product: CASRRGTSPLHF.

This clonotype was detected ten times or more. CDR3 nucleotides: TGTGCCAGCAGTTACCGTCCTGCAGGGGGCGGTGAAGCTTTCTTT. It codes for CASSYRPAGGGEAFF. The chain carries TRBV6-5 and TRBJ1-1, with 8 bases aligning to TRBD1. The CDR3 sequence is 15 residues long. Germline trimming cut 2 bases from V and 7 bases from J; bases unmatched to any gene: 9. The V gene's germline CDR1 is MNHEY and CDR2 SVGAGI.

Ten or more counts support this clonotype. The chain joins TRBV6-5 to TRBJ1-2, with a tentative D call TRBD1 (6 bases). V dropped 2 bases and J dropped 4 bases, with 17 bases sitting between them. The CDR3 is 16 amino acids. CDR1 is MNHEY, CDR2 SVGAGI, per germline. CDR3 amino acids: CASSYTRQARSYGYTF. The CDR3 region has the DNA TGTGCCAGCAGTTACACCCGACAGGCGAGATCCTATGGCTACACCTTC.

The J gene is TRBJ2-5, the V gene TRBV7-9, with D perhaps matching TRBD1 (7 bases). V was clipped by 8 bases and J by 5 bases, with 21 bases between them. The CDR3 has 15 residues. Germline assignment: CDR1 SEHNR and CDR2 FQNEAQ (reference sequence). CDR3 residues: CASHPRGGGIETQYF. The DNA of the CDR3 is TGTGCCAGCCACCCAAGAGGAGGGGGCATCGAGACCCAGTACTTC.

V and J are TRBV11-3 and TRBJ2-1; TRBD2 matches 8 bases. Germline-derived CDR1 and CDR2 are SGHNT and YENEEA. V trimming: 4 bases; J trimming: 12 bases; junction bases outside the gene matches: 5. The CDR3 has 12 amino acids. CDR3 in amino acids: CASSSDSGTQFF. CDR3 DNA sequence: TGTGCCAGCAGCTCGGATAGCGGGACGCAGTTCTTC. The full variable domain, its missing parts supplied by reference TRBV11-3 and TRBJ2-1, is EAGVVQSPRYKIIEKKQPVAFWCNPISGHNTLYWYLQNLGQGPELLIRYENEEAVDDSQLPKDRFSAERLKGVDSTLKIQPAELGDSAVYLCASSSDSGTQFFGPGTRLTVL.

Details on this clonotype: The DNA is omitted, as the CDR3 cannot be located on it reliably, and the CDR3 follows TCRdb's listing. The chain recombines TRBV23-1 with TRBJ2-2; TRBD1, as called in the table, went unchecked against the DNA. TRBV23-1 is an ORF for which the function is uncertain. The length of the CDR3 is 18 amino acids, counting both ends. CDR3 residues: CASSLSGVRGQTPGSCFF.

Sample share makes this clonotype medium-sized. V is TRBV7-9 and J is TRBJ2-7; TRBD2 matches at 9 bases. The trim removed 10 bases at V and 6 bases at J, leaving 13 bases unmatched. Germline lookup yields CDR1 SEHNR and CDR2 FQNEAQ (reference sequence). The CDR3 spans 14 residues. This CDR3 reads CATKGAGGPGEQYF. CDR3 nucleotide sequence: TGTGCCACCAAGGGTGCGGGGGGGCCTGGCGAGCAGTACTTC.

The CDR3: CASRGGTEAFF. As DNA, the CDR3 is TGTGCCAGCAGGGGGGGCACTGAAGCTTTCTTT. The V and J genes are TRBV6-5 and TRBJ1-1; TRBD1 is a possible D gene (5 bases). V gave up 6 bases and J gave up 4 bases, with 6 bases separating them. The V gene's germline CDR1 is MNHEY and CDR2 SVGAGI. This CDR3 has 11 amino acids.

The chain carries TRBV15 and TRBJ2-7; TRBD2 agrees at 8 bases. Per germline, CDR1 LNHNV and CDR2 YYDKDF (reference sequence). CDR3 size: 16 residues. Trimming took 3 bases from V and 2 from J; bases not matched to a gene: 9. Here the CDR3 reads CATSRGGLDSTYEQYF. The CDR3 DNA follows: TGTGCCACCAGCAGGGGGGGACTAGACTCAACCTACGAGCAGTACTTC.

This clonotype was seen ten or more times. The genes are TRBV9 and TRBJ2-3; 8 bases fit TRBD1. V shed 4 bases and J 6 bases; nucleotides not matched to a gene: 7. This CDR3 comprises 14 residues. Per germline, CDR1 SGDLS and CDR2 YYNGEE. CDR3 bases: TGTGCCAGCAGCCCGCAGGGGGCAGCCGATACGCAGTATTTT. It translates to CASSPQGAADTQYF. Using reference TRBV9 and TRBJ2-3 for the parts outside the CDR3, the full variable domain is DSGVTQTPKHLITATGQRVTLRCSPRSGDLSVYWYQQSLDQGLQFLIQYYNGEERAKGNILERFSAQQFPDLHSELNLSSLELGDSALYFCASSPQGAADTQYFGPGTRLTVL.

The rearrangement joins TRBV19 to TRBJ1-2, with D hard to call. Germline V lookup: CDR1 LNHDA, CDR2 SQIVND (reference sequence). This CDR3 is 14 amino acids long. Between the trimmed V and J ends, which lost 7 bases and 2 bases, there was a span of 14 bases. CDR3 amino acids: CASKERPMNYGYTF. The CDR3 nucleotides read TGTGCCAGTAAGGAACGACCCATGAACTATGGCTACACCTTC.

This clonotype was detected many times. The V call is TRBV6-1, the J call TRBJ2-5, with D unresolved. The CDR3 is 12 amino acids. Trimming pared 7 bases from V and 4 bases from J, leaving 10 bases between. CDR1 and CDR2 from the germline V gene are MNHNS and SASEGT. Written as DNA, the CDR3 is TGTGCCAGCACCGAGACCAGAGAGACCCAGTACTTC. Amino acids: CASTETRETQYF.

This chain joins TRBV7-9 and TRBJ2-5; the D call may be TRBD1 or TRBD2 (6 bases each). Germline assignment: CDR1 SEHNR and CDR2 FQNEAQ (reference sequence). The V gene lost 2 bases and the J gene lost 3 bases, with 13 bases spanning the gap. The CDR3 contains 15 residues. The CDR3 region has the DNA TGTGCCAGCAGCTTACGCGGGGCAGGGGAAGAGACCCAGTACTTC. Protein sequence: CASSLRGAGEETQYF.

The J gene is TRBJ2-1, the V gene TRBV20-1; D may be TRBD2 (5 bases). The CDR3 consists of 12 residues. Germline assignment: CDR1 DFQATT and CDR2 SNEGSKA (reference sequence). V was cut by 7 bases and J by 15 bases, with 22 bases left in between. In DNA form, the CDR3 reads TGCAGTGTTTTCTCTGTTGGGCTCGGAGGGTTCTTC. This encodes CSVFSVGLGGFF.

This clonotype was picked up many times. The chain is built from TRBV9 and TRBJ1-1, with D maybe TRBD1 (6 bases). The V gene lost 3 bases and the J gene lost 0 bases, with 12 bases spanning the gap. In germline, CDR1 is SGDLS, CDR2 YYNGEE. CDR3 length: 15 residues. This chain's CDR3 is CASSGQVTMNTEAFF. Here the CDR3 DNA reads TGTGCCAGCAGCGGACAGGTTACCATGAACACTGAAGCTTTCTTT.

This clonotype was seen a few times. The chain couples TRBV12-3 or TRBV12-4 to TRBJ1-5; perhaps TRBD1 as D (5 bases). This CDR3 is built from 16 residues. V dropped 3 bases and J dropped 2 bases, with 14 bases sitting between them. The CDR3: CASSLLWGECNQPQHF. The CDR3, as DNA: TGTGCCAGCAGTTTGTTGTGGGGGGAATGCAATCAGCCCCAGCATTTT.

This clonotype ranks as medium-sized (0.01 to 0.1%). This chain links TRBV24-1 with TRBJ2-3, with 11 bases aligning to TRBD1. J gave up 7 bases and V 5 bases, and 7 bases lay outside the gene matches. From germline, CDR1 is KGHDR and CDR2 SFDVKD. This CDR3 spans 15 amino acids. CDR3 loop: CATSARTGGLNTQYF. The CDR3 bases are TGTGCCACCAGTGCCCGGACAGGGGGCTTAAATACGCAGTATTTT.

The chain carries TRBV24-1 and TRBJ2-5; tentatively, D is TRBD2 (5 bases). Germline V gives CDR1 KGHDR, CDR2 SFDVKD. V gave up 3 bases and J gave up 0 bases, with 13 bases separating them. This CDR3 is 16 amino acids long. The CDR3 DNA sequence: TGTGCCACCAGTGATACTATGGACGGGGACCAAGAGACCCAGTACTTC. Amino acids: CATSDTMDGDQETQYF.

The chain combines TRBV28 with TRBJ1-4; a possible D gene is TRBD1 (6 bases). The CDR3 has 14 residues. V was trimmed by 5 bases and J by 5 bases, leaving 12 bases between them. CDR1 and CDR2 (germline): MDHEN, SYDVKM. The CDR3 here is CASSTGTPNEKLFF. The CDR3 DNA reads TGTGCCAGCAGTACAGGGACACCAAATGAAAAACTGTTTTTT.